Shown below are 29 T cell receptor beta chains from a single sample sequenced in a study of OX40 agonist ivuxolimab in advanced cancers. The data were produced by immunoSEQ multiplex PCR, yet TCRdb's version contains in-frame clones alone and is incomplete. The sample consists of more than 75,000 clones, around 86% of them appearing once. The sequencing used CD4+ or CD8+ T cells sorted from blood, collected in a trial of the OX40 agonist ivuxolimab. The receptors stem from an adult with an advanced solid tumor such as melanoma, head and neck, liver or kidney cancer.

The CDR3 DNA is TGTGCCACCACCTGGAGACAGGGCCAATACTACGAGCAGTACTTC. Translated: CATTWRQGQYYEQYF. The rearrangement uses TRBV19 and TRBJ2-7; 7 bases fit TRBD1. Germline CDR1 LNHDA, CDR2 SQIVND (reference sequence). The V and J ends lost 10 bases and 3 bases, in that order; junction bases with no gene match: 15. This CDR3 is built from 15 residues.

V usage is TRBV7-2 and J usage is TRBJ2-7, with 7 bases lining up with TRBD2. CDR1 is SGHTA, CDR2 FQGNSA, per germline. This CDR3 has 14 residues. Unmatched junction bases numbered 5, after V lost 3 bases and J lost 3 bases. CDR3 in DNA: TGTGCCAGCAGCTTCCTAGCGGTTAGCTACGAGCAGTACTTC. Residues: CASSFLAVSYEQYF.

V usage is TRBV28 and J usage is TRBJ2-7; 8 nucleotides line up with TRBD2. V gave up 4 bases and J gave up 1 base; unmatched junction bases: 9. Germline V CDR1 and CDR2: MDHEN, SYDVKM. The CDR3 sequence is 16 residues long. The CDR3, as DNA: TGTGCCAGCAGTTCCTTAGCGGGAAGGCGGTCCTACGAGCAGTACTTC. It encodes CASSSLAGRRSYEQYF. Together with reference TRBV28 and TRBJ2-7, the CDR3 gives the full variable domain: DVKVTQSSRYLVKRTGEKVFLECVQDMDHENMFWYRQDPGLGLRLIYFSYDVKMKEKGDIPEGYSVSREKKERFSLILESASTNQTSMYLCASSSLAGRRSYEQYFGPGTRLTVT.

This clone was counted a few times. The CDR3 DNA follows: TGTGCCAGCAGGACCGGGACAATGAACACTGAAGCTTTCTTT. This codes for CASRTGTMNTEAFF. The gene calls are TRBV6-5 and TRBJ1-1, with a tentative D call TRBD1 (6 bases). V dropped 6 bases and J dropped 0 bases, with 11 bases sitting between them. CDR1 is MNHEY and CDR2 is SVGAGI in the germline V gene. The length of the CDR3 is 14 residues.

This clone was picked up one time. The chain joins TRBV19 to TRBJ1-5; the D gene is possibly TRBD1 (6 bases). Germline V gene sequence: CDR1 LNHDA, CDR2 SQIVND (reference sequence). The V end was cut by 2 bases, the J end by 0 bases, with 20 bases between. The CDR3 length is 19 residues. The DNA of the CDR3 is TGTGCCAGTAGTATAATTCAGGGGCAACCGCACTATAGCAATCAGCCCCAGCATTTT. Translating it yields CASSIIQGQPHYSNQPQHF. The full variable domain, in which reference TRBV19 and TRBJ1-5 provide the parts outside the CDR3, is DGGITQSPKYLFRKEGQNVTLSCEQNLNHDAMYWYRQDPGQGLRLIYYSQIVNDFQKGDIAEGYSVSREKKESFPLTVTSAQKNPTAFYLCASSIIQGQPHYSNQPQHFGDGTRLSIL.

The chain couples TRBV28 to TRBJ2-1, with 10 bases identical to TRBD2. The J segment lost 6 bases and the V segment lost 6 bases, leaving 8 bases of the junction unmatched. Per germline, CDR1 MDHEN and CDR2 SYDVKM. This CDR3 contains 15 residues. In DNA, the CDR3 is TGTGCCAGCAGCCTGGTTAGCGGGGGGCGCAATGAGCAGTTCTTC. Its translation: CASSLVSGGRNEQFF.

The rearrangement joins TRBV4-3 to TRBJ2-1; no reliable D call. Germline V CDR1 and CDR2: LGHNA, YSLEER. CDR3 length: 15 residues. Trimming cost V 4 bases and J 4 bases, with 14 bases left between them. CDR3 nucleotides: TGCGCCAGCAGCCCCCCCCCGACGGCGTACAATGAGCAGTTCTTC. It is translated as CASSPPPTAYNEQFF.

The chain is built from TRBV9 and TRBJ1-3; the D gene is possibly TRBD1 (6 bases). V dropped 4 bases and J dropped 4 bases, with 18 bases sitting between them. The CDR3 contains 16 residues. Germline values: CDR1 SGDLS, CDR2 YYNGEE. CDR3 in DNA: TGTGCCAGCAGCCTTCAAGCCGGGCAGGGGGGAAACACCATATATTTT. This gives the protein CASSLQAGQGGNTIYF.

This clone was observed a few times. J is TRBJ1-2 and V is TRBV18; D remains unclear. The germline V and J ends were trimmed by 1 base and 6 bases, with 9 bases remaining between them. The germline V gene encodes CDR1 KGHSH and CDR2 LQKENI. This CDR3 is 13 amino acids long. The CDR3 sequence: CASSPRTEHGYTF. The CDR3 bases are TGTGCCAGCTCACCACGGACGGAACATGGCTACACCTTC. Complete variable domain (other parts from reference TRBV18 and TRBJ1-2): NAGVMQNPRHLVRRRGQEARLRCSPMKGHSHVYWYRQLPEEGLKFMVYLQKENIIDESGMPKERFSAEFPKEGPSILRIQQVVRGDSAAYFCASSPRTEHGYTFGSGTRLTVV.

The chain couples TRBV11-2 to TRBJ2-3; D unresolved. CDR1 and CDR2 (germline): SGHAT, FQNNGV. The V end lost 5 bases, the J end lost 5 bases, and 14 bases lay between the germline ends. The CDR3 runs to 14 residues. Here the CDR3 reads CASSRPDRVDTQYF. Here the CDR3 DNA reads TGTGCCAGCAGCCGTCCGGACCGTGTAGATACGCAGTATTTT.

The V and J genes are TRBV5-1 and TRBJ2-3; TRBD1 or TRBD2 may be the D gene (5 bases each). Germline V gene sequence: CDR1 SGHRS, CDR2 YFSETQ. The ends were cut back, 0 bases at V and 6 bases at J, with 17 bases in the middle. The CDR3 is 16 residues long. CDR3 nucleotide sequence: TGCGCCAGCAGCTTGGCCGGGGCAGGGTTCCGGGATACGCAGTATTTT. Amino acid sequence: CASSLAGAGFRDTQYF.

The chain combines TRBV30 with TRBJ2-5; D is perhaps TRBD1 (5 bases). The end of the DNA aligns better with TRBJ2-7, so the J call may be wrong. The CDR3 runs to 16 residues. CDR1 GTSNPN and CDR2 SVGIG come from the germline V gene (reference sequence). In DNA form, the CDR3 reads TGTGCCTGGAGTGTGCTGGACACAACACTCTCCTACGAGCAGTACTTC. Translation gives CAWSVLDTTLSYEQYF.

The chain links TRBV21-1 to TRBJ1-3; the table's D call of TRBD1 was not tested on the DNA. TRBV21-1 is an annotated pseudogene. This CDR3 is 18 amino acids long. CDR3 region: CASSKDITGGRSGNTIYF. DNA for the CDR3: TGTGCCAGCAGCAAAGATATAACAGGGGGTAGGTCTGGAAACACCATATATTTT.

This clone has a single count. This chain links TRBV27 with TRBJ1-2; no reliable D call. V lost 3 bases, J lost 4 bases, and 18 bases lay in between. This CDR3 is built from 16 residues. Germline V gene lookup returns CDR1 MNHEY and CDR2 SMNVEV (reference sequence). CDR3 region: CASSLGGLLTSYGYTF. Written as DNA, the CDR3 is TGTGCCAGCAGTTTGGGCGGATTGCTTACCTCCTATGGCTACACCTTC.

This clone has only a few counts. CDR3 protein: CASSSAGVNTEAFF. CDR3 DNA: TGTGCCAGCTCAAGCGCAGGGGTAAACACTGAAGCTTTCTTT. V usage is TRBV18 and J usage is TRBJ1-1; tentative D call: TRBD1 (6 bases). The germline V gene has CDR1 KGHSH and CDR2 LQKENI. The V gene lost 5 bases and the J gene lost 2 bases, with 12 bases spanning the gap. The CDR3 is made up of 14 amino acids.

V usage is TRBV27 and J usage is TRBJ1-1; D possibly corresponds to TRBD1 (6 bases). From germline, CDR1 is MNHEY and CDR2 SMNVEV (reference sequence). The CDR3 extends over 14 amino acids. Trimming removed 5 bases from V and 1 base from J, with 11 bases in between. The CDR3 region is CASSLTGRNTEAFF. The CDR3 DNA reads TGTGCCAGCAGTCTTACAGGGAGGAACACTGAAGCTTTCTTT.

The CDR3 nucleotides read TGTGCCAGCAGCTTGGTTTCCAGCCTAGCGCCCCAGCATTTT. It is translated as CASSLVSSLAPQHF. The gene calls are TRBV5-5 and TRBJ1-5; D gene uncertain. Germline assignment: CDR1 SGHKS and CDR2 YYEKEE (reference sequence). CDR3 length: 14 amino acids. Trimming took off 0 bases at V and 9 bases at J, with 13 bases between the two ends. The complete variable domain, with remaining parts taken from reference TRBV5-5 and TRBJ1-5, reads DAGVTQSPTHLIKTRGQQVTLRCSPISGHKSVSWYQQVLGQGPQFIFQYYEKEERGRGNFPDRFSARQFPNYSSELNVNALLLGDSALYLCASSLVSSLAPQHFGDGTRLSIL.

This clone was counted a few times. The chain links TRBV5-5 to TRBJ2-4; 10 bases are shared with TRBD1. This CDR3 is built from 16 residues. The ends lost 6 bases at V and 0 bases at J; junction bases unmatched: 6. Germline V gives CDR1 SGHKS, CDR2 YYEKEE (reference sequence). The CDR3: CASTLGQGLAKNIQYF. The CDR3 DNA follows: TGTGCCAGCACCCTGGGACAGGGGCTAGCCAAAAACATTCAGTACTTC.

The chain links TRBV7-2 to TRBJ2-2; no reliable D call. This CDR3 region has 13 residues. Germline lookup yields CDR1 SGHTA and CDR2 FQGNSA. The V end lost 3 bases, the J end lost 6 bases, and 8 bases lay between the germline ends. This chain's CDR3 is CASSLGGAGELFF. In DNA form, the CDR3 reads TGTGCCAGCAGCTTGGGCGGTGCCGGGGAGCTGTTTTTT.

The rearrangement joins TRBV5-1 to TRBJ1-1; possible D gene TRBD1, 6 bases. Germline-derived CDR1 and CDR2 are SGHRS and YFSETQ. This CDR3 has 14 residues. Trimming stripped 4 bases from V and 1 base from J, with 11 bases between. The CDR3 DNA follows: TGCGCCAGCAGCGGAAAGGGACAGAACACTGAAGCTTTCTTT. The encoded protein is CASSGKGQNTEAFF.

The chain combines TRBV15 with TRBJ1-2; D possibly corresponds to TRBD1 (6 bases). CDR1 is LNHNV, CDR2 YYDKDF, per germline (reference sequence). Trimming took 3 bases from V and 7 from J, leaving 18 bases between them. The CDR3 is 15 amino acids. CDR3 bases: TGTGCCACCAGCAGTCCTTGGACAGCCGGTCTTGGCTACACCTTC. The encoded protein is CATSSPWTAGLGYTF.

Remarks on this clone: Other DNA sequences in this specimen translate into the identical CDR3. This rearrangement joins TRBV7-2 to TRBJ1-5; D uncertain. Trimming left V 3 bases short and J 2 bases short, with 2 bases between. Germline CDR1 and CDR2: SGHTA and FQGNSA. The CDR3 covers 12 residues. The CDR3 protein is CASSLGNQPQHF. CDR3 bases: TGTGCCAGCAGCTTGGGCAATCAGCCCCAGCATTTT.

The V and J genes are TRBV5-4 and TRBJ2-5; D ambiguous. The germline CDR1 and CDR2 sequences are SGHNT and YYREEE (reference sequence). V was cut by 0 bases and J by 2 bases, with 2 bases left in between. The CDR3 runs to 12 residues. The CDR3 is CASSLVQETQYF. The CDR3 DNA reads as TGTGCCAGCAGCTTGGTACAAGAGACCCAGTACTTC.

This chain joins TRBV4-1 and TRBJ2-1; D may correspond to TRBD1 or TRBD2 (5 bases each). V lost 2 bases to trimming and J lost 0 bases, with 26 bases between them. CDR1 is MGHRA and CDR2 is YSYEKL in the germline V gene. The CDR3 contains 21 residues. The CDR3 here is CASSQTEVGEGRKSSYNEQFF. CDR3 DNA: TGCGCCAGCAGCCAAACTGAGGTGGGAGAGGGACGGAAGAGCTCCTACAATGAGCAGTTCTTC.

A few counts support this clone. The chain links TRBV11-3 to TRBJ2-5; maybe TRBD1 (6 bases). The CDR3 consists of 15 residues. The germline V gene encodes CDR1 SGHNT and CDR2 YENEEA. V was clipped by 5 bases and J by 5 bases, with 18 bases between them. In DNA form, the CDR3 reads TGTGCCAGCAGCACAAGCAGAGGGGGTCTGGAGACCCAGTACTTC. Its translation is CASSTSRGGLETQYF.

The chain is built from TRBV7-2 and TRBJ2-7; D possibly corresponds to TRBD2 (5 bases). The CDR3 loop spans 11 amino acids. CDR1 is SGHTA and CDR2 is FQGNSA in the germline V gene. With 4 bases removed from V and 10 bases from J, the gap between germline ends came to 11 bases. This CDR3 reads CASSSRGSQYF. CDR3 DNA sequence: TGTGCCAGCAGCTCTCGGGGTTCACAGTACTTC.

The J gene is TRBJ2-4, the V gene TRBV7-9; TRBD2 is a possible D gene (7 bases). This CDR3 has 19 residues. Between the trimmed V and J ends, which lost 5 bases and 1 base, there was a span of 24 bases. Germline CDR1 and CDR2: SEHNR and FQNEAQ (reference sequence). CDR3 nucleotide sequence: TGTGCCAGCAGCCTAATGGGCGGGGGCGGACCAAGGGCCAAAAACATTCAGTACTTC. Translated: CASSLMGGGGPRAKNIQYF.

The chain carries TRBV28 and TRBJ2-2, with 7 bases lining up with TRBD2. J gave up 4 bases and V 6 bases, and 8 bases lay outside the gene matches. Germline V gives CDR1 MDHEN, CDR2 SYDVKM. CDR3 size: 15 residues. As DNA, the CDR3 is TGTGCCAGCAGCCCCCCGGGAGGAGGCACCGGGGAGCTGTTTTTT. This translates into CASSPPGGGTGELFF.

V and J are TRBV11-2 and TRBJ2-3; D is ambiguous. Trimming shortened V by 1 base and J by 4 bases, and 12 bases separated the two germline ends. The germline V gene encodes CDR1 SGHAT and CDR2 FQNNGV. The CDR3 is 15 amino acids. The CDR3 bases are TGTGCCAGCAGCTTAGTCAAGGGCCATCCAGATACGCAGTATTTT. Translated: CASSLVKGHPDTQYF.